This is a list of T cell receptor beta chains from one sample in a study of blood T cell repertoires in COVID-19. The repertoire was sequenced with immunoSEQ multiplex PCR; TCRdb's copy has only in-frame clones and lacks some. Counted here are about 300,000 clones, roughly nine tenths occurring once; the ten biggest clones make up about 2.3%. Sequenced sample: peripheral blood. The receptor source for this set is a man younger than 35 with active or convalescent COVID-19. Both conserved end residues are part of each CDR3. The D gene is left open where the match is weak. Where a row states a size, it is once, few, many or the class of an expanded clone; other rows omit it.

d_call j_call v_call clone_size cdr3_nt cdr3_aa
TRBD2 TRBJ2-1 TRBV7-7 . TGTGCCAGCAGCACCCGACTAGCGGGATACAATGAGCAGTTCTTC CASSTRLAGYNEQFF
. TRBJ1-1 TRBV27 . TGTGCCAGCACAGACCTACAGGGCCCGAACACTGAAGCTTTCTTT CASTDLQGPNTEAFF
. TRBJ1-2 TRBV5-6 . TGTGCCAGCAGACCCACAGGGAGCCTTTGGGGCTACACCTTC CASRPTGSLWGYTF
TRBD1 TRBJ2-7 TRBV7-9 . TGTGCCAGCAGCGGATTCGGGACAGGGTGGCAAGAGCAGTACTTC CASSGFGTGWQEQYF
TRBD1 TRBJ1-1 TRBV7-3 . TGTGCCAGCAGCAGGGACAGGAACACTGAAGCTTTCTTT CASSRDRNTEAFF
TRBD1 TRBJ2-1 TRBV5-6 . TGTGCCAGCAGCTTGGTGACAGGGTTATCCTACAATGAGCAGTTCTTC CASSLVTGLSYNEQFF
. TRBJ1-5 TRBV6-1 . TGTGCCAGCAGTGAATCGCTGCTGGAGAATCAGCCCCAGCATTTT CASSESLLENQPQHF
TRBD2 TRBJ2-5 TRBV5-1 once TGCGCCAGCAGCTTGGCTTTGACTAGCGGGGCCGGGTACCAAGAGACCCAGTACTTC CASSLALTSGAGYQETQYF
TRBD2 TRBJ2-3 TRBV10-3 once TGTGCCATCAGTGAGTTGCCTAGGACTAGCGGGAGAGATACGCAGTATTTT CAISELPRTSGRDTQYF
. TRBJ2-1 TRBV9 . TGTGCCAGCAGCGTAGACTACGGGAGAGCCCCCTACAATGAGCAGTTCTTC CASSVDYGRAPYNEQFF
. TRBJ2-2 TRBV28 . TGTGCCAGCAGTCCAGGGGGGATCGCCGGGGAGCTGTTTTTT CASSPGGIAGELFF
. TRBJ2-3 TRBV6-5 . TGTGCCACGGGGAGCCTCACGGCATCGCAGTATTTT CATGSLTASQYF
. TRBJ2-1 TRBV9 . TGTGCCAGCAGCCCTAGCGTTGAGCAGTTCTTC CASSPSVEQFF
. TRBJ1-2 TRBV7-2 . TGTGCCAGCAGCTTAGGTGGCCACTATGGCTACACCTTC CASSLGGHYGYTF
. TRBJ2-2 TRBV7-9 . TGTGCCAGCAGACAAGAGGGCGGGGAGCTGTTTTTT CASRQEGGELFF
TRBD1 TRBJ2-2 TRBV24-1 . TGTGCCAACGAAAACAGGGGGCACTCCCCGGGTGGGGAGCTGTTTTTT CANENRGHSPGGELFF
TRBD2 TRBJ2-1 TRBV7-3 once TGTGCCAGCAGCCTTAGCGGGGGTTACAATGAGCAGTTCTTC CASSLSGGYNEQFF